This T cell receptor beta chain was sequenced for a study of beta chain features in type 1 diabetes. This CDR3 comprises 11 residues. CDR1 and CDR2 from the germline V gene are MNHEY and SMNVEV (reference sequence). The V gene lost 8 bases and the J gene lost 0 bases, with 3 bases spanning the gap. About this clone: What it binds is unknown.

Cell sorting via CD45RO/CCR7/CD25/CD127/CD95/CD27 was performed to obtain CD4+ naive, central memory, regulatory and stem cell-like memory cells. Every isolated RNA sample was fully reverse transcribed, so sequencing captured expressed TCRB transcripts. Approximately 3.5 million reads per sample on average were obtained from naive, central memory and regulatory T cell samples. This table comes from immunoSEQ multiplex PCR, and its TCRdb copy is limited to in-frame clones, with some not included. The sample has 150,000 to 200,000 clones, 63% seen once. General study findings and limits: There was a possibility that cDNA sequencing over-represented cells with high TCR expression. Type 1 diabetes patients had fewer VDJ junction insertions and more deletions. Patients with Type 1 diabetes showed moderately but significantly shorter TCRB CDR3s in all four CD4+ subsets.

Material for sequencing was naive CD4+ T cells from blood. This clonotype was sampled from a young man with type 1 diabetes. This chain connects TRBV27 to TRBJ2-3; the D is unclear. The CDR3 DNA is TGTGCCAGCCTCAGCACAGATACGCAGTATTTT. This sequence encodes CASLSTDTQYF.